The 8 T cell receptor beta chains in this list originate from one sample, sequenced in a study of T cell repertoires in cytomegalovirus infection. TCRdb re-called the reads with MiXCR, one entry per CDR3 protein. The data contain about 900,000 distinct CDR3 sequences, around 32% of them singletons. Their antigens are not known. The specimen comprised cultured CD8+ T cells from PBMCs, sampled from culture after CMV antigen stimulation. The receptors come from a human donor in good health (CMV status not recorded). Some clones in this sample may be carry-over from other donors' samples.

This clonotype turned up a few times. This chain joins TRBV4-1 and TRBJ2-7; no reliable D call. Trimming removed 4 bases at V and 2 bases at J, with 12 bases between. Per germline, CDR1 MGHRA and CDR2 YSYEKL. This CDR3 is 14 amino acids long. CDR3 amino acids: CASSPQIGAYEQYV. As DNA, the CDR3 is TGCGCCAGCAGCCCCCAAATCGGCGCCTACGAGCAGTACGTC.

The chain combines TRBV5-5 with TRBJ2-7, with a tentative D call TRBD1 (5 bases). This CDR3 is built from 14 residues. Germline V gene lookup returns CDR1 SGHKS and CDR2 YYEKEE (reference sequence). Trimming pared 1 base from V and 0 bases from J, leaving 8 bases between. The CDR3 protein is CASSLTRDSYEQYV. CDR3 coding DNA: TGTGCCAGCAGCTTGACCAGGGACTCCTACGAGCAGTACGTC.

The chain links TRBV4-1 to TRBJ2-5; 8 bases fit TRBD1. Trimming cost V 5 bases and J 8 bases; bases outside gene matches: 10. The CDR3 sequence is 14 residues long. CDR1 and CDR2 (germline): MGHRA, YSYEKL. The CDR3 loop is CASSGQGQETTQYF. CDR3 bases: TGCGCCAGCAGCGGACAGGGACAAGAGACCACCCAGTACTTC.

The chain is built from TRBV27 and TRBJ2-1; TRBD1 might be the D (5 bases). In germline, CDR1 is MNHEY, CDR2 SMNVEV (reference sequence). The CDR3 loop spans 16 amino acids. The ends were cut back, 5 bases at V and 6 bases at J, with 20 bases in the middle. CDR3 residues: CASSPLGQGIGNEQFF. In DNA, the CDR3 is TGTGCCAGCAGTCCACTTGGACAAGGGATAGGCAATGAGCAGTTCTTC.

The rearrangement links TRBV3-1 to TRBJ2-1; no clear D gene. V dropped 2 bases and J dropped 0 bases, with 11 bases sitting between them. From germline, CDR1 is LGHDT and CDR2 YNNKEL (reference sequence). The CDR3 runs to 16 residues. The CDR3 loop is CASSQSRLLSYNEQFF. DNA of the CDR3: TGTGCCAGCAGCCAATCCAGACTGCTCTCCTACAATGAGCAGTTCTTC.

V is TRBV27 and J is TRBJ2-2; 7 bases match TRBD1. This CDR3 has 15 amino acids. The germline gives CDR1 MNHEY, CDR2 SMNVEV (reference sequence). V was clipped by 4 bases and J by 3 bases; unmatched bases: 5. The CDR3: CASSSGTAYTGELFF. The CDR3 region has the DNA TGTGCCAGCAGTTCCGGGACAGCTTACACCGGGGAGCTGTTTTTT.

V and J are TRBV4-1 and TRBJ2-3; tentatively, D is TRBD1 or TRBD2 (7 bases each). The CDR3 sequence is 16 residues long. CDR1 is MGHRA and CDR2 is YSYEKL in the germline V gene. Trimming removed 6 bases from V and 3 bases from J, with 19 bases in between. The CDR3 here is CASSQQGGGGTDTQYF. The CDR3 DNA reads TGCGCCAGCAGTCAACAGGGAGGGGGCGGGACAGATACGCAGTATTTT.

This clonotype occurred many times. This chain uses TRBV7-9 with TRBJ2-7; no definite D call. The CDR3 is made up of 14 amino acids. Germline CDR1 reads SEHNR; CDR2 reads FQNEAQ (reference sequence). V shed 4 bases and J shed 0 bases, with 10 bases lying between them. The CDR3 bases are TGTGCCAGCAGCTCCCAACAGAACTCCTACGAGCAGTACTTC. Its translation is CASSSQQNSYEQYF.